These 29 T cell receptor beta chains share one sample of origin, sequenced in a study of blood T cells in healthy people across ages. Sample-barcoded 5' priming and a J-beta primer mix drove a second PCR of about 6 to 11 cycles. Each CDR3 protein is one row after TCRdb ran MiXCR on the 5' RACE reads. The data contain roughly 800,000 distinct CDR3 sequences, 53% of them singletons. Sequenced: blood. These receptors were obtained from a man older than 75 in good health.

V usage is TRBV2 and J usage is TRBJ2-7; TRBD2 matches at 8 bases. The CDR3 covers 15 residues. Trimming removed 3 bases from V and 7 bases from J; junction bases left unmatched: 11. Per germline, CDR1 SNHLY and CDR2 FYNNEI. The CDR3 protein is CASSEVQTGGLEQYF. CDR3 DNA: TGTGCCAGCAGTGAGGTCCAAACGGGAGGGCTAGAGCAGTACTTC.

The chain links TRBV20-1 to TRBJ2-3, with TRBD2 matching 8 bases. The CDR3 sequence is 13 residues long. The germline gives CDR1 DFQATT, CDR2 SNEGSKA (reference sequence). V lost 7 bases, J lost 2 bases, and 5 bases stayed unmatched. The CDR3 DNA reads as TGCAGTGGCGGGGGGAGGTACACAGATACGCAGTATTTT. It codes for CSGGGRYTDTQYF.

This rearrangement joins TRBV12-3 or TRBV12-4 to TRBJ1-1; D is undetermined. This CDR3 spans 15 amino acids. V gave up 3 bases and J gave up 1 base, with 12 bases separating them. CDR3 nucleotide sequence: TGTGCCAGCAGTTTCGGCCCGCTTTGGAACACTGAAGCTTTCTTT. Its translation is CASSFGPLWNTEAFF.

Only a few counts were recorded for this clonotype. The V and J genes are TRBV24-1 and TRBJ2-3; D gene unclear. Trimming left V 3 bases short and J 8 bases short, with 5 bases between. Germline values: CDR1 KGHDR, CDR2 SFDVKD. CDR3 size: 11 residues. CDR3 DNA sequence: TGTGCCACCAGTGATCCCCGTACGCAGTATTTT. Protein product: CATSDPRTQYF.

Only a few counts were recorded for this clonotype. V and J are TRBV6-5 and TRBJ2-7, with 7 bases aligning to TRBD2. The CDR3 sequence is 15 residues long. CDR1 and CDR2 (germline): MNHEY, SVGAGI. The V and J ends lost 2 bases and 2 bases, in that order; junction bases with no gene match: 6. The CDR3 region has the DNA TGTGCCAGCAGTTACGGGATAGCGGGTACCTACGAGCAGTACTTC. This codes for CASSYGIAGTYEQYF.

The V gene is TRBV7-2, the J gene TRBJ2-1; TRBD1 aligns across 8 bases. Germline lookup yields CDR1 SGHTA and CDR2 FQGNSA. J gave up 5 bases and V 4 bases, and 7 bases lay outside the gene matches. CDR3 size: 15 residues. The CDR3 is CASSSEDRVNNEQFF. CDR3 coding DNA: TGTGCCAGCAGCTCGGAGGACAGGGTCAACAATGAGCAGTTCTTC.

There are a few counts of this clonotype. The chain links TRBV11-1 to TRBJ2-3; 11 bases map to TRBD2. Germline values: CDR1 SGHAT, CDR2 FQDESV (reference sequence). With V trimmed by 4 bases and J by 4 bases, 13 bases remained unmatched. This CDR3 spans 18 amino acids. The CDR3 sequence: CASSSPPPTSGMADTQYF. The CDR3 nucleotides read TGTGCCAGCAGCTCCCCTCCACCGACTAGCGGGATGGCAGATACGCAGTATTTT.

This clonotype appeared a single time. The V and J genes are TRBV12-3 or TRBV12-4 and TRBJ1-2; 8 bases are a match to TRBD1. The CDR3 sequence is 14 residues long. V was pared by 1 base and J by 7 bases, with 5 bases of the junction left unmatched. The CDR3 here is CASSLVRGLSGYTF. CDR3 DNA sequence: TGTGCCAGCAGTTTAGTCAGGGGGCTCTCTGGCTACACCTTC.

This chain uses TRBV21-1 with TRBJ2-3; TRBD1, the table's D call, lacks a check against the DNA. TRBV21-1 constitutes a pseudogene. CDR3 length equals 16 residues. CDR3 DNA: TGTGCCAGCACCTACGCCGGGACAGGGGTTACCGGATACGCGTATTTT. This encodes CASTYAGTGVTGYAYF.

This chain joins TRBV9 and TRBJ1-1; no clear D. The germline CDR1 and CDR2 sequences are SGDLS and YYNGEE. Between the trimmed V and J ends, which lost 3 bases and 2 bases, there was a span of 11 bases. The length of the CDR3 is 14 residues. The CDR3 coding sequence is TGTGCCAGCAGCGGGCCCCTGGCCAACACTGAAGCTTTCTTT. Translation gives CASSGPLANTEAFF.

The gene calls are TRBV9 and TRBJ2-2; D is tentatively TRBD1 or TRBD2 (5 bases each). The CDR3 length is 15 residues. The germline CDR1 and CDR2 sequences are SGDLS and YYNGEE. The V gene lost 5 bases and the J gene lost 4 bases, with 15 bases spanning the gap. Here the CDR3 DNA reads TGTGCCAGCAGGCCGGGGCTGGCGGGCACCGGGGAGCTGTTTTTT. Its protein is CASRPGLAGTGELFF.

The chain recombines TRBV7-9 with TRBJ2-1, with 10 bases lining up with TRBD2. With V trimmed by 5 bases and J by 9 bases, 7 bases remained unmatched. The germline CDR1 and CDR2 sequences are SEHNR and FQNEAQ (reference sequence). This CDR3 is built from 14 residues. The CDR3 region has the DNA TGTGCCAGCAGCCCCAGCGGGAGGGCCGTTGAGCAGTTCTTC. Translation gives CASSPSGRAVEQFF.

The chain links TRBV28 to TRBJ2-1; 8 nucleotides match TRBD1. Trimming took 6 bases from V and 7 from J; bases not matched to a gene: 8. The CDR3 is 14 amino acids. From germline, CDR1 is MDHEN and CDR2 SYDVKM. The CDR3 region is CASRNQGARNEQFF. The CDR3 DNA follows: TGTGCCAGCAGAAACCAGGGGGCGAGGAATGAGCAGTTCTTC.

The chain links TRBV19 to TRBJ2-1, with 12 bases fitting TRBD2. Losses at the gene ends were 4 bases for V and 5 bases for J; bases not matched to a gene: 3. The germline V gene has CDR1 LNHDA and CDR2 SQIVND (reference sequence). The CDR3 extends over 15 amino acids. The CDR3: CASSTTSGSNNEQFF. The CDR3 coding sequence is TGTGCCAGTAGTACGACTAGCGGGAGCAACAATGAGCAGTTCTTC. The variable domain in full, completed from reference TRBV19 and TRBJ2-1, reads DGGITQSPKYLFRKEGQNVTLSCEQNLNHDAMYWYRQDPGQGLRLIYYSQIVNDFQKGDIAEGYSVSREKKESFPLTVTSAQKNPTAFYLCASSTTSGSNNEQFFGPGTRLTVL.

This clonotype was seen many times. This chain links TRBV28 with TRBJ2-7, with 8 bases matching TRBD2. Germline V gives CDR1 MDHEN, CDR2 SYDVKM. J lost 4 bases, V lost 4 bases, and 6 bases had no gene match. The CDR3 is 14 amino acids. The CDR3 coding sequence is TGTGCCAGCAGTTCCCCGGGGGGGATATACGAGCAGTACTTC. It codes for CASSSPGGIYEQYF.

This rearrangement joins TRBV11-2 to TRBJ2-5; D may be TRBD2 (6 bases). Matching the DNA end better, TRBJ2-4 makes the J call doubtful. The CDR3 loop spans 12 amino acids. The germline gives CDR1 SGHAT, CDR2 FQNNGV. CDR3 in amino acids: CAVGGDGNIQYF. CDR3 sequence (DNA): TGTGCCGTAGGAGGGGACGGAAACATTCAGTACTTC.

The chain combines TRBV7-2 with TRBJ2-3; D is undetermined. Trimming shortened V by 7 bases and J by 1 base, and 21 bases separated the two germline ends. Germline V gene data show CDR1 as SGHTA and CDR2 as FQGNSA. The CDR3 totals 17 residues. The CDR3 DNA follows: TGTGCCAGCACCTTCCCTGTTGGCTTAGGCCGCACAGATACGCAGTATTTT. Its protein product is CASTFPVGLGRTDTQYF.

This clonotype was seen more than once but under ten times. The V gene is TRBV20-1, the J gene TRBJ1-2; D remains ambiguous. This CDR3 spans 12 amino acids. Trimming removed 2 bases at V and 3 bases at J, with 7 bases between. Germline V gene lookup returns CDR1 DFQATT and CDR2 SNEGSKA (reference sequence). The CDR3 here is CSARIGDYGYTF. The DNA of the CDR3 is TGCAGTGCTAGAATCGGGGACTATGGCTACACCTTC.

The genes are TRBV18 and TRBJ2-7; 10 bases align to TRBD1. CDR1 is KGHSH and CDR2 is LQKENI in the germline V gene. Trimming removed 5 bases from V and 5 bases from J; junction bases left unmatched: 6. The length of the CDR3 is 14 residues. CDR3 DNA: TGTGCCAGCTCATCGGGGACAGGGGCCGACGAGCAGTACTTC. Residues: CASSSGTGADEQYF.

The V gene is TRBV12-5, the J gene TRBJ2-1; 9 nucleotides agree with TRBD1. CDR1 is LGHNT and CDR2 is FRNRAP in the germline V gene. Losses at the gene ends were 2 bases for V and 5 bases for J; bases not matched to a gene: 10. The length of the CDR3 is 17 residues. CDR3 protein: CASGLSTGTGWHNEQFF. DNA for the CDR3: TGTGCTAGTGGTTTGTCCACCGGGACAGGGTGGCACAATGAGCAGTTCTTC.

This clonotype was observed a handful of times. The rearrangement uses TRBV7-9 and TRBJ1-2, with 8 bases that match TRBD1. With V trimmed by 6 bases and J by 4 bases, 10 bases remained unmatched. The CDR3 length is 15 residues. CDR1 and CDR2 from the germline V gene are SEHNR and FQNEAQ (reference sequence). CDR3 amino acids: CASRPTGTGVYGYTF. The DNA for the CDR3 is TGTGCCAGCAGGCCGACCGGGACAGGAGTCTATGGCTACACCTTC.

The CDR3 sequence: CASRTSSGRLNEQFF. The CDR3, as DNA: TGTGCCAGCAGGACCTCTAGCGGGAGGTTGAATGAGCAGTTCTTC. The V and J genes are TRBV12-3 or TRBV12-4 and TRBJ2-1, with 11 bases that match TRBD2. CDR3 length: 15 residues. Trimming removed 6 bases from V and 7 bases from J; junction bases left unmatched: 8.

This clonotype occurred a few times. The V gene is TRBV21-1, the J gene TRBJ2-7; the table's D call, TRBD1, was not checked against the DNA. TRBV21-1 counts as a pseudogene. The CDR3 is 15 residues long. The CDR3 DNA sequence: TGTGCCAGCAGCAAAAGGGGGATCCCTTGCGGAGAGCAGTACTTC. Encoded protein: CASSKRGIPCGEQYF.

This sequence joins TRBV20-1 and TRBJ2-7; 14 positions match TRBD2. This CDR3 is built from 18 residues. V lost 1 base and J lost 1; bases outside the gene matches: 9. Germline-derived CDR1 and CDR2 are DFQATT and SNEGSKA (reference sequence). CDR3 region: CSARGGGTSGSGSYEQYF. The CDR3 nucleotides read TGCAGTGCTAGAGGGGGAGGGACTAGCGGGAGCGGGTCCTACGAGCAGTACTTC.

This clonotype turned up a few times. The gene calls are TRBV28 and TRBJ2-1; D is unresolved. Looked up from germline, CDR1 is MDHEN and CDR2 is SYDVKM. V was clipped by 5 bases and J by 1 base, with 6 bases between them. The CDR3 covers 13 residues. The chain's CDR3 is CASSTRSYNEQFF. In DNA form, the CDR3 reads TGTGCCAGCAGTACCCGGTCCTACAATGAGCAGTTCTTC.

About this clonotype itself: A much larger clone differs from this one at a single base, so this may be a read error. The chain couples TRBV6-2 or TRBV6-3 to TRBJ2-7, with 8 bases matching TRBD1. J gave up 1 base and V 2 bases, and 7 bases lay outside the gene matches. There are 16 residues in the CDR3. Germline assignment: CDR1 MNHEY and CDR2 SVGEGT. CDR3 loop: CASSYETGDSSYEQYF. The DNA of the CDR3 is TGTGCCAGCAGTTACGAGACAGGGGACTCGTCCTACGAGCAGTACTTC.

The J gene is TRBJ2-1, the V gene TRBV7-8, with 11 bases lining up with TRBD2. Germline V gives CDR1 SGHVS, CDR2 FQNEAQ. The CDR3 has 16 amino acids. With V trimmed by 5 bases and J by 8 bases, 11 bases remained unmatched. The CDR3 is CASSARTSGSGDEQFF. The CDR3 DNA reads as TGTGCCAGCAGCGCGCGGACTAGCGGGTCGGGCGATGAGCAGTTCTTC.

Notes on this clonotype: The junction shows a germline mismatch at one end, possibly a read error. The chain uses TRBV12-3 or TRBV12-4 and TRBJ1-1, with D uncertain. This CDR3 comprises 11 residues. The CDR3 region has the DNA TGTGCCAGCAAACTGAACACTGAAACTTTCTTT. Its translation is CASKLNTETFF.

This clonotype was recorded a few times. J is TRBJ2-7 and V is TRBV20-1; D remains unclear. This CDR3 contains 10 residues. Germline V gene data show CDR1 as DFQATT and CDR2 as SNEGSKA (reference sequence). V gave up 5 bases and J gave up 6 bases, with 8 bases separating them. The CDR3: CSAQLVEQYF. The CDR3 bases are TGCAGTGCTCAACTGGTCGAGCAGTACTTC.